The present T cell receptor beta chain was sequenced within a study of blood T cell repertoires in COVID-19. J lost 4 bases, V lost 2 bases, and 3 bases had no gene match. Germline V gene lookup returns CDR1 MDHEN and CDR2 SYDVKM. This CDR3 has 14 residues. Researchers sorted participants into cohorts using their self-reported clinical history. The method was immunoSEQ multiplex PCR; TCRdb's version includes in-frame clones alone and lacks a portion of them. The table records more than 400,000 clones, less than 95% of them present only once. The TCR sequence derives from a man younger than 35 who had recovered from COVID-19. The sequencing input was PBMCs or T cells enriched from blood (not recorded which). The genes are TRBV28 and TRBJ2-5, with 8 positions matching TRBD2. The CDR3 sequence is CASSLPSGPETQYF. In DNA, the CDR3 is TGTGCCAGCAGTTTACCTAGCGGGCCAGAGACCCAGTACTTC.